These T cell receptor beta chains were read from a single sample in a study of CD8 T cells in Susac syndrome. TCRdb re-called the immunoSEQ multiplex PCR reads through MiXCR, storing one row per CDR3 protein. The repertoire holds 120,000 to 150,000 distinct CDR3 sequences, roughly 94% seen once, with over 0.07% in the top ten. The sample taken for sequencing was CD4+ T cells from PBMCs. These TCRs come from a human donor in good health. Both conserved end residues are part of each CDR3. The order of the fields is CDR3 protein, CDR3 DNA, V gene, CDR3 length, clone size, D gene, J gene. A D gene is named only where the DNA matches it firmly. Rows may omit the clone size; those that give it use once, few, many or a size class.

CDR3 protein: CASSLAQGVGTDTQYF
CDR3 DNA: TGCGCCAGCAGCTTGGCACAGGGGGTTGGGACAGATACGCAGTATTTT
V gene: TRBV5-1
CDR3 length: 16
clone size: -
D gene: TRBD1
J gene: TRBJ2-3

CDR3 protein: CSARAGGYTYEQYF
CDR3 DNA: TGCAGTGCTAGAGCTGGGGGATATACCTACGAGCAGTACTTC
V gene: TRBV20-1
CDR3 length: 14
clone size: -
D gene: -
J gene: TRBJ2-7

CDR3 protein: CASSIGPARTGNQPQHF
CDR3 DNA: TGTGCCAGTAGTATAGGCCCCGCTCGGACAGGCAATCAGCCCCAGCATTTT
V gene: TRBV19
CDR3 length: 17
clone size: -
D gene: -
J gene: TRBJ1-5

CDR3 protein: CASNPTGTGLYEQYF
CDR3 DNA: TGTGCCAGCAACCCCACGGGGACAGGACTCTACGAGCAGTACTTC
V gene: TRBV7-2
CDR3 length: 15
clone size: -
D gene: TRBD1
J gene: TRBJ2-7

CDR3 protein: CASSLWQGGYEQYF
CDR3 DNA: TGTGCCAGCAGTTTATGGCAGGGGGGCTACGAGCAGTACTTC
V gene: TRBV28
CDR3 length: 14
clone size: -
D gene: -
J gene: TRBJ2-7

CDR3 protein: CASSLGHTTGELFF
CDR3 DNA: TGCGCCAGCAGCTTGGGACATACCACCGGGGAGCTGTTTTTT
V gene: TRBV5-1
CDR3 length: 14
clone size: -
D gene: -
J gene: TRBJ2-2

CDR3 protein: CASSAGVPYEQYF
CDR3 DNA: TGTGCCAGCAGCGCAGGGGTCCCCTACGAGCAGTACTTC
V gene: TRBV3-1
CDR3 length: 13
clone size: -
D gene: -
J gene: TRBJ2-7

CDR3 protein: CASSFFRSNGYTF
CDR3 DNA: TGTGCCAGCAGTTTTTTCCGTAGCAATGGCTACACCTTC
V gene: TRBV27
CDR3 length: 13
clone size: -
D gene: -
J gene: TRBJ1-2

CDR3 protein: CASSPGLSSYNEQFF
CDR3 DNA: TGTGCCAGCAGCCCCGGACTCAGCTCCTACAATGAGCAGTTCTTC
V gene: TRBV7-9
CDR3 length: 15
clone size: few
D gene: -
J gene: TRBJ2-1

CDR3 protein: CASSQDYYNEQFF
CDR3 DNA: TGTGCCAGCAGCCAAGACTACTACAATGAGCAGTTCTTC
V gene: TRBV5-4
CDR3 length: 13
clone size: -
D gene: -
J gene: TRBJ2-1

CDR3 protein: CASSLRAAYYGYTF
CDR3 DNA: TGTGCCAGCAGTCTACGGGCAGCCTACTATGGCTACACCTTC
V gene: TRBV27
CDR3 length: 14
clone size: -
D gene: -
J gene: TRBJ1-2

CDR3 protein: CASSLGGGGKNIQYF
CDR3 DNA: TGTGCCAGCAGCTTAGGCGGCGGCGGCAAAAACATTCAGTACTTC
V gene: TRBV11-3
CDR3 length: 15
clone size: -
D gene: -
J gene: TRBJ2-4

CDR3 protein: CASSLAVTNNEQFF
CDR3 DNA: TGCGCCAGCAGCTTGGCCGTGACTAACAATGAGCAGTTCTTC
V gene: TRBV5-1
CDR3 length: 14
clone size: -
D gene: -
J gene: TRBJ2-1

CDR3 protein: CSARDARSLAKNIQYF
CDR3 DNA: TGCAGTGCTAGAGATGCGCGGTCCTTAGCCAAAAACATTCAGTACTTC
V gene: TRBV20-1
CDR3 length: 16
clone size: -
D gene: -
J gene: TRBJ2-4

CDR3 protein: CASSRTSGYNEQFF
CDR3 DNA: TGTGCCAGTAGTAGGACTAGCGGGTACAATGAGCAGTTCTTC
V gene: TRBV19
CDR3 length: 14
clone size: -
D gene: TRBD2
J gene: TRBJ2-1

CDR3 protein: CSARDLGYSGNTIYF
CDR3 DNA: TGCAGTGCTAGAGATCTTGGGTACTCTGGAAACACCATATATTTT
V gene: TRBV20-1
CDR3 length: 15
clone size: -
D gene: -
J gene: TRBJ1-3

CDR3 protein: CATSPGRPGEKLFF
CDR3 DNA: TGTGCCACCAGTCCGGGACGCCCCGGGGAAAAACTGTTTTTT
V gene: TRBV15
CDR3 length: 14
clone size: -
D gene: -
J gene: TRBJ1-4

CDR3 protein: CASSSLISGANVLTF
CDR3 DNA: TGTGCCAGCTCATCTCTGATCTCTGGGGCCAACGTCCTGACTTTC
V gene: TRBV18
CDR3 length: 15
clone size: -
D gene: -
J gene: TRBJ2-6

CDR3 protein: CASSFLIQADTQYF
CDR3 DNA: TGTGCCAGCAGCTTCCTGATCCAGGCAGATACGCAGTATTTT
V gene: TRBV7-9
CDR3 length: 14
clone size: -
D gene: -
J gene: TRBJ2-3

CDR3 protein: CASSDPGRGEQFF
CDR3 DNA: TGTGCCAGCAGTGACCCCGGACGGGGTGAGCAGTTCTTC
V gene: TRBV25-1
CDR3 length: 13
clone size: -
D gene: -
J gene: TRBJ2-1

CDR3 protein: CASSRSWQETQYF
CDR3 DNA: TGTGCCAGCAGCCGTAGTTGGCAAGAGACCCAGTACTTC
V gene: TRBV7-3
CDR3 length: 13
clone size: once
D gene: -
J gene: TRBJ2-5

CDR3 protein: CASSLGPQGANGYTF
CDR3 DNA: TGTGCCAGCAGCTTGGGGCCCCAGGGAGCTAATGGCTACACCTTC
V gene: TRBV5-4
CDR3 length: 15
clone size: -
D gene: -
J gene: TRBJ1-2

CDR3 protein: CASTQNTGELFF
CDR3 DNA: TGTGCCAGCACCCAAAACACCGGGGAGCTGTTTTTT
V gene: TRBV6-1
CDR3 length: 12
clone size: -
D gene: -
J gene: TRBJ2-2

CDR3 protein: CASRPSGTSGETQYF
CDR3 DNA: TGTGCCAGCAGGCCCTCCGGGACTAGCGGGGAGACCCAGTACTTC
V gene: TRBV2
CDR3 length: 15
clone size: -
D gene: TRBD2
J gene: TRBJ2-5

CDR3 protein: CASSLLLSSYNEQFF
CDR3 DNA: TGTGCCAGCAGCCTGCTTCTAAGCTCCTACAATGAGCAGTTCTTC
V gene: TRBV12-3/TRBV12-4
CDR3 length: 15
clone size: -
D gene: -
J gene: TRBJ2-1

CDR3 protein: CSARQLNEQFF
CDR3 DNA: TGCAGTGCTAGACAGCTCAATGAGCAGTTCTTC
V gene: TRBV20-1
CDR3 length: 11
clone size: -
D gene: -
J gene: TRBJ2-1

CDR3 protein: CSAKIGGRGTDTQYF
CDR3 DNA: TGCAGCGCCAAGATTGGGGGAAGGGGCACAGATACGCAGTATTTT
V gene: TRBV29-1
CDR3 length: 15
clone size: -
D gene: -
J gene: TRBJ2-3

CDR3 protein: CSARPRTSGQETQYF
CDR3 DNA: TGCAGTGCCCGTCCCCGGACTAGCGGACAAGAGACCCAGTACTTC
V gene: TRBV20-1
CDR3 length: 15
clone size: -
D gene: TRBD2
J gene: TRBJ2-5

CDR3 protein: CASSKDRADQPQHF
CDR3 DNA: TGTGCCAGTAGTAAGGACAGGGCAGATCAGCCCCAGCATTTT
V gene: TRBV19
CDR3 length: 14
clone size: -
D gene: TRBD1
J gene: TRBJ1-5

CDR3 protein: CASSYGTGYEQYF
CDR3 DNA: TGTGCCAGCAGTTACGGGACAGGGTACGAGCAGTACTTC
V gene: TRBV6-5
CDR3 length: 13
clone size: few
D gene: TRBD1
J gene: TRBJ2-7

CDR3 protein: CAWSVLAVTGELFF
CDR3 DNA: TGTGCCTGGAGTGTACTAGCCGTCACCGGGGAGCTGTTTTTT
V gene: TRBV30
CDR3 length: 14
clone size: once
D gene: -
J gene: TRBJ2-2

CDR3 protein: CASVGLALSTDTQYF
CDR3 DNA: TGTGCCAGCGTGGGACTAGCACTGAGCACAGATACGCAGTATTTT
V gene: TRBV2
CDR3 length: 15
clone size: -
D gene: TRBD2
J gene: TRBJ2-3

CDR3 protein: CASSPSDGTGYGYTF
CDR3 DNA: TGTGCCAGCAGCCCCTCGGACGGGACAGGCTATGGCTACACCTTC
V gene: TRBV28
CDR3 length: 15
clone size: -
D gene: TRBD1
J gene: TRBJ1-2

CDR3 protein: CASSVEVRSEQYF
CDR3 DNA: TGTGCCAGCAGCGTAGAGGTCAGGAGCGAGCAGTACTTC
V gene: TRBV9
CDR3 length: 13
clone size: once
D gene: -
J gene: TRBJ2-7

CDR3 protein: CASKWQGGNQPQHF
CDR3 DNA: TGTGCCAGTAAGTGGCAGGGGGGCAATCAGCCCCAGCATTTT
V gene: TRBV19
CDR3 length: 14
clone size: -
D gene: TRBD1
J gene: TRBJ1-5

CDR3 protein: CSAKGTSAYEQYF
CDR3 DNA: TGCAGTGCCAAAGGGACTAGCGCCTACGAGCAGTACTTC
V gene: TRBV20-1
CDR3 length: 13
clone size: -
D gene: TRBD2
J gene: TRBJ2-7

CDR3 protein: CASSYTALSGNQPQHF
CDR3 DNA: TGTGCCAGCAGCTACACCGCTCTCTCGGGGAATCAGCCCCAGCATTTT
V gene: TRBV7-8
CDR3 length: 16
clone size: -
D gene: -
J gene: TRBJ1-5

CDR3 protein: CASSFQEDTGELFF
CDR3 DNA: TGCGCCAGCAGTTTTCAGGAGGACACCGGGGAGCTGTTTTTT
V gene: TRBV5-1
CDR3 length: 14
clone size: -
D gene: -
J gene: TRBJ2-2

CDR3 protein: CASRATGTTSEAFF
CDR3 DNA: TGTGCCAGCAGGGCCACCGGGACGACAAGTGAAGCTTTCTTT
V gene: TRBV2
CDR3 length: 14
clone size: -
D gene: -
J gene: TRBJ1-1

CDR3 protein: CASIRQLNTEAFF
CDR3 DNA: TGTGCCAGCATTCGACAGTTGAACACTGAAGCTTTCTTT
V gene: TRBV12-3/TRBV12-4
CDR3 length: 13
clone size: -
D gene: -
J gene: TRBJ1-1

CDR3 protein: CASSDPGSYGYTF
CDR3 DNA: TGTGCCAGCAGTGACCCAGGGAGCTATGGCTACACCTTC
V gene: TRBV6-1
CDR3 length: 13
clone size: -
D gene: -
J gene: TRBJ1-2

CDR3 protein: CASSLLTGLYQETQYF
CDR3 DNA: TGTGCCAGCAGCTTACTTACGGGACTGTACCAAGAGACCCAGTACTTC
V gene: TRBV11-2
CDR3 length: 16
clone size: few
D gene: -
J gene: TRBJ2-5

CDR3 protein: CASSFGADNQPQHF
CDR3 DNA: TGTGCCAGCAGTTTTGGGGCCGACAATCAGCCCCAGCATTTT
V gene: TRBV27
CDR3 length: 14
clone size: -
D gene: -
J gene: TRBJ1-5